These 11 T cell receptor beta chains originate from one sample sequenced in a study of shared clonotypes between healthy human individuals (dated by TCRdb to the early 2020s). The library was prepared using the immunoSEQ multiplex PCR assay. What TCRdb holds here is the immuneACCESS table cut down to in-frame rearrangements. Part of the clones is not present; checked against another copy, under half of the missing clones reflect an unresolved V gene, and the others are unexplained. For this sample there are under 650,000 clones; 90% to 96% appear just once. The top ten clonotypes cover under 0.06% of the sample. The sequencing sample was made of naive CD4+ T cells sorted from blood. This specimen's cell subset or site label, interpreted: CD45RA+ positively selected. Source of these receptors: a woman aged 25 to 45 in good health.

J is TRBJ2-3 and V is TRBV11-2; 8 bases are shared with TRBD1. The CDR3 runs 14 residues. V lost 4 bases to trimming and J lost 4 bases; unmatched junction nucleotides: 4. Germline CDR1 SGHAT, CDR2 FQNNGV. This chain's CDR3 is CASSSLTGADTQYF. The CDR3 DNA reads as TGTGCCAGCAGCTCTCTGACAGGGGCAGATACGCAGTATTTT.

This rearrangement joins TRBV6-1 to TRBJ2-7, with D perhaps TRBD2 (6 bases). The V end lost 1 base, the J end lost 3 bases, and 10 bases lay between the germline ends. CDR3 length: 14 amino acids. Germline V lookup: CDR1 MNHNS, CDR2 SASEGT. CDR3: CASSEVGLIYEQYF. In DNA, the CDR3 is TGTGCCAGCAGTGAAGTGGGACTGATCTACGAGCAGTACTTC.

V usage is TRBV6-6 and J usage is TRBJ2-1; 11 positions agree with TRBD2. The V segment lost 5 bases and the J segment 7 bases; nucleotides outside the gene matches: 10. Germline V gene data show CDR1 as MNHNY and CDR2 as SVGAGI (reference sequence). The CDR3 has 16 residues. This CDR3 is CASSPRGTSGGNEQFF. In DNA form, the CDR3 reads TGTGCCAGCAGTCCCCGGGGGACTAGCGGAGGGAATGAGCAGTTCTTC.

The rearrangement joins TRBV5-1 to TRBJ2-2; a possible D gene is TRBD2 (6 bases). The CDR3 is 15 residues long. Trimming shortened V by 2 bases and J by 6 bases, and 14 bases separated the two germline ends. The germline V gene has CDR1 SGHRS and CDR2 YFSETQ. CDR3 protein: CASSLPGSGSGELFF. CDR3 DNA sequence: TGCGCCAGCAGCTTACCCGGGAGTGGTTCCGGGGAGCTGTTTTTT. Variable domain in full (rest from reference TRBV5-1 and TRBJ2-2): KAGVTQTPRYLIKTRGQQVTLSCSPISGHRSVSWYQQTPGQGLQFLFEYFSETQRNKGNFPGRFSGRQFSNSRSEMNVSTLELGDSALYLCASSLPGSGSGELFFGEGSRLTVL.

The CDR3 bases are TGTGCCAGCACGCTACAGGGGTTGAGGGACTATGGCTACACCTTC. This encodes CASTLQGLRDYGYTF. The V gene is TRBV2, the J gene TRBJ1-2; 7 nucleotides match TRBD1. The CDR3 is 15 residues long. The germline CDR1 and CDR2 sequences are SNHLY and FYNNEI. Trimming at V came to 7 bases and at J to 3 bases, leaving 11 bases not matched to a gene.

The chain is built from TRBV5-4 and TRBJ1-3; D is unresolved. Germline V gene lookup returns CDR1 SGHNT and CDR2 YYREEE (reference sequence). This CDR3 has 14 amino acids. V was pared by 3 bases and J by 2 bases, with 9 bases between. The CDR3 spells CASSSPAAGNTIYF. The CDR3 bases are TGTGCCAGCAGCTCCCCGGCAGCTGGAAACACCATATATTTT. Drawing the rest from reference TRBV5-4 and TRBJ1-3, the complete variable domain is ETGVTQSPTHLIKTRGQQVTLRCSSQSGHNTVSWYQQALGQGPQFIFQYYREEENGRGNFPPRFSGLQFPNYSSELNVNALELDDSALYLCASSSPAAGNTIYFGEGSWLTVV.

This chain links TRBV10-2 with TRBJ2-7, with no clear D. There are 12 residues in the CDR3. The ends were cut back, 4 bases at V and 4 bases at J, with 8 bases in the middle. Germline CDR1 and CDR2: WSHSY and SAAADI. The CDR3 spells CASSAPSYEQYF. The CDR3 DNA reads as TGCGCCAGCAGTGCCCCCAGTTACGAGCAGTACTTC.

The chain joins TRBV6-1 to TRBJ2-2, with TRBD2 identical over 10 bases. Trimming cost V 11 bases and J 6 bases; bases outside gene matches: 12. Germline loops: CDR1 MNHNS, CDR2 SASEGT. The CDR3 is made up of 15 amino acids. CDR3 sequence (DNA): TGTGCCGGCCAGAGGGGAGCGGGAGGGCCCGGGGAGCTGTTTTTT. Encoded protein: CAGQRGAGGPGELFF.

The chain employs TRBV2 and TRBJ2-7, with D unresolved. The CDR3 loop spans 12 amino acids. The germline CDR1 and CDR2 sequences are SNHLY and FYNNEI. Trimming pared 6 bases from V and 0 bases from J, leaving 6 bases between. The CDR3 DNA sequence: TGTGCCAGCAGCAGTTCCTCCTACGAGCAGTACTTC. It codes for CASSSSSYEQYF.

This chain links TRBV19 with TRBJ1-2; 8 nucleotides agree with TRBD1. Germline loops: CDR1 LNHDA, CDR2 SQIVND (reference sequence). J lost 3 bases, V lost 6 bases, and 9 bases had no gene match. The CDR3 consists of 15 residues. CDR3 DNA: TGTGCCAGTAGCACACCGGGACAGGCGGACTATGGCTACACCTTC. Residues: CASSTPGQADYGYTF. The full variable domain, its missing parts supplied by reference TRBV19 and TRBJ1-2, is DGGITQSPKYLFRKEGQNVTLSCEQNLNHDAMYWYRQDPGQGLRLIYYSQIVNDFQKGDIAEGYSVSREKKESFPLTVTSAQKNPTAFYLCASSTPGQADYGYTFGSGTRLTVV.

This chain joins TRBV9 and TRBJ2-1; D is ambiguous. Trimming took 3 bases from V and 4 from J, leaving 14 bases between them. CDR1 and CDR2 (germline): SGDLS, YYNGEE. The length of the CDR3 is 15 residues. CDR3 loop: CASSAIGAAYNEQFF. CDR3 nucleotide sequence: TGTGCCAGCAGCGCAATCGGTGCTGCTTACAATGAGCAGTTCTTC.